This note documents a single T cell receptor (beta chain) sequence. This sample is part of a study of blood T cell repertoires in COVID-19. This CDR3 has 13 amino acids. Germline lookup yields CDR1 MNHEY and CDR2 SMNVEV (reference sequence). Trimming took off 6 bases at V and 6 bases at J, with 15 bases between the two ends. Authors' methods: Estimates of nucleated cell counts were drawn from the amplification of reference gene primers. Method: immunoSEQ multiplex PCR; TCRdb's copy keeps in-frame clones and lacks some. The V and J calls and the clone size are those of that table, but D and trimming were determined from the DNA. Of some 380,000 clones in the sample, approximately 77% were seen once.

V is TRBV27 and J is TRBJ2-7; perhaps TRBD1 as D (5 bases). What was sequenced was peripheral blood. The sequence was obtained from a human donor with acute or convalescent COVID-19. The donor label of this sample is uncertain. This chain's CDR3 is CASSLSSQGEQYF. In nucleotides, the CDR3 is TGTGCCAGCAGCCTAAGTTCGCAGGGCGAGCAGTACTTC.